The sequence of this T cell receptor (beta chain) was determined in a study of OX40 agonist ivuxolimab in advanced cancers. Regarding the study in general: The costimulatory receptor OX40 (CD134) was targeted by ivuxolimab, a fully human IgG2 agonistic monoclonal antibody. Intravenous ivuxolimab was administered to patients every 2 weeks at six dose levels: 0.01, 0.1, 0.3, 1.5, 3 and 10 mg/kg. Among the roughly 52 dose-escalation patients, about 20 had hepatocellular carcinoma, 15 or so melanoma, 9 renal cell carcinoma and 9 head and neck cancer. In the dose-escalation cohort, over 65% of patients were male, and the mean age was approximately 55 years, with a range of about 20 to 90. Patients were allowed to have had prior anti-PD-1, anti-PD-L1 or anti-CTLA-4 therapy, and approximately 40% of the dose-escalation patients had been treated with checkpoint inhibitors. Partial responses were achieved by three dose-escalation patients, of whom one had hepatocellular carcinoma and two had cutaneous melanoma. Peripheral TCRbeta sequencing was intended to test whether TCR sequence diversity was altered and clonal T-cell expansion was caused by ivuxolimab. The paper covers the monotherapy dose-escalation part of the phase I ivuxolimab trial, which included N ≈ 57 patients.

Patients with a history of autoimmune disease or receiving systemic immunosuppression were excluded from the trial. Peripheral blood for TCR sequencing was collected from all dose cohorts at baseline, on cycle 4 day 1, and on cycle 7 day 1. Samples came from an open-label, multicenter, first-in-human phase I dose-escalation trial of ivuxolimab. Adults with locally advanced or metastatic head and neck squamous cell, hepatocellular, melanoma or renal cell carcinoma were enrolled in the trial. CD4+ and CD8+ T cells were sorted separately from peripheral blood before TCR sequencing. For sequencing of the TCRbeta CDR3 region, genomic DNA was extracted from the sorted cells. The immunoSEQ Assay was used for sequencing of TCRbeta CDR3 regions. TCRdb took over this immuneACCESS table, retaining in-frame rearrangements with V and J assigned. Such tables are incomplete; in checked studies, under half of the missing clones stem from an unresolved V gene, and the remainder is unexplained. The sample table shows 70,000 to 95,000 clones, and around 92% are seen once. The ten largest clonotypes hold roughly 0.5% of the sample.

Concerning this clone itself: Its antigen remains undetermined. No much larger clone is present one base from it, and per-base qualities are unavailable.

The CDR3 runs 13 residues from the cysteine to the phenylalanine. The CDR3 DNA has 39 bases and is translated from base 1. Trimming removed 7 bases from V and 3 bases from J, leaving 13 bases between the germline ends. CDR1 and CDR2 were assigned from the germline V gene (reference sequence) as LNHDA and SQIVND. Overall study outcomes, separate from this receptor: After ivuxolimab, more expanded clones were found on average in CD8+ T cells than in CD4+ T cells. At doses of 0.1 to 3.0 mg/kg, clonal expansion of both CD4+ and CD8+ blood T cells was observed from baseline to week 6. Low levels of normalized T-cell clonal expansion were also seen in some patients who did not respond. Which antigens the clonally expanded peripheral T cells were specific for was not determined. In the 0.1-3.0 mg/kg groups, partial responders were among the patients with the lowest normalized peripheral clonal expansion, particularly in CD8+ T cells.

This receptor was identified in an adult with an advanced solid tumor such as melanoma, head and neck, liver or kidney cancer. Recombination linked TRBV19 to TRBJ2-7, and TRBD2 may be the D gene, going by 5 matching bases. This specimen consisted of CD4+ or CD8+ T cells sorted from blood, obtained in a trial of the OX40 agonist ivuxolimab. The CDR3 protein: CASNAGIDYEQYF. The DNA is TGTGCCAGTAATGCCGGGATTGACTACGAGCAGTACTTC.